The 30 T cell receptor beta chains given below trace back to one sample, sequenced in a study of T cell clones after liver transplantation. Some clones are missing from TCRdb's copy, which holds only in-frame ones; the method was immunoSEQ multiplex PCR. The sample carries 65,000 to 85,000 clones, around 84% recorded once. Sequencing used CD4+ T cells from blood, obtained around 50 months after liver transplant. These receptors were obtained from a human patient who received a liver transplant. Some T cells may be transferred from the graft donor.

This chain links TRBV5-1 with TRBJ2-3; D is unresolved. Germline assignment: CDR1 SGHRS and CDR2 YFSETQ. This CDR3 spans 17 amino acids. V lost 0 bases, J lost 4 bases, and 18 bases lay in between. In DNA, the CDR3 is TGCGCCAGCAGCTTGGCCGCAACTTTCCGCCGTGCAGATACGCAGTATTTT. Protein sequence: CASSLAATFRRADTQYF.

V is TRBV9 and J is TRBJ2-3, with a weak D call TRBD2 (5 bases). Trimming shortened V by 4 bases and J by 2 bases, and 17 bases separated the two germline ends. Germline loops: CDR1 SGDLS, CDR2 YYNGEE. This CDR3 region has 16 residues. CDR3 in amino acids: CASSPRLGADTDTQYF. In DNA form, the CDR3 reads TGTGCCAGCAGCCCCCGATTGGGAGCGGACACAGATACGCAGTATTTT.

The chain links TRBV10-3 to TRBJ1-2; no clear D. Trimming removed 5 bases from V and 8 bases from J, with 15 bases in between. The CDR3 loop spans 13 amino acids. Germline CDR1 is ENHRY and CDR2 is SYGVKD. Written as DNA, the CDR3 is TGTGCCATCAGTCCCGACATGGCGGCAGGCTACACCTTC. Amino acid sequence: CAISPDMAAGYTF.

As concerns this clone: At one end the junction does not follow the germline gene, possibly because of a read error. The chain links TRBV7-7 to TRBJ2-1; D remains unclear. Germline CDR1 reads SSHAT; CDR2 reads FNYEAQ (reference sequence). This CDR3 has 16 residues. CDR3 amino acids: CASSLHDFQTPNEQFF. The CDR3 DNA reads TGTGCTAGCAGCTTACATGACTTCCAGACCCCCAATGAGCAGTTCTTC.

J is TRBJ2-7 and V is TRBV18; D is perhaps TRBD1 (6 bases). CDR1 is KGHSH and CDR2 is LQKENI in the germline V gene. The CDR3 runs 13 residues. Trimming pared 6 bases from V and 1 base from J, leaving 10 bases between. CDR3 in amino acids: CASSTGQSYEQYF. The CDR3 nucleotides are TGTGCCAGCTCCACGGGACAATCCTACGAGCAGTACTTC.

The J gene is TRBJ2-7, the V gene TRBV6-1, with a weak D call TRBD1 (5 bases). The ends were cut back, 7 bases at V and 6 bases at J, with 16 bases in the middle. This CDR3 region has 13 residues. Germline CDR1 is MNHNS and CDR2 is SASEGT. Written as DNA, the CDR3 is TGTGCCAGCATGCAGGGTCCAAGTTCCGAGCAGTACTTC. Translating gives CASMQGPSSEQYF.

Concerning this clone itself: At one boundary the junction diverges from the germline segment, which might be a read error. J is TRBJ2-7 and V is TRBV4-3; TRBD1 matches at 9 bases. Germline assignment: CDR1 LGHNA and CDR2 YSLEER. The CDR3 is 13 amino acids. The CDR3 DNA follows: TGCGCCAGCAGCCAAGAAGGGACAGGGCCGACTTGGTTC. Translated, it gives CASSQEGTGPTWF.

The genes are TRBV9 and TRBJ2-3; 9 nucleotides agree with TRBD2. Germline V lookup: CDR1 SGDLS, CDR2 YYNGEE. The V gene end was trimmed by 2 bases and the J gene end by 4 bases; junction bases not matched to a gene: 2. This CDR3 comprises 14 residues. CDR3 DNA: TGTGCCAGCAGCGTGCTAGCGGGGCCAGATACGCAGTATTTT. Amino acid sequence: CASSVLAGPDTQYF.

J is TRBJ2-5 and V is TRBV27, with 7 bases lining up with TRBD1. The V segment lost 5 bases and the J segment 1 base; nucleotides outside the gene matches: 4. CDR1 MNHEY and CDR2 SMNVEV come from the germline V gene (reference sequence). This CDR3 has 14 residues. The CDR3 DNA reads TGTGCCAGCAGTGTGGGACAGCTCCAAGAGACCCAGTACTTC. Its translation is CASSVGQLQETQYF.

The chain employs TRBV29-1 and TRBJ2-1; D tentatively fits TRBD1 or TRBD2 (5 bases each). CDR3 size: 14 residues. The V gene lost 4 bases and the J gene lost 5 bases, with 15 bases spanning the gap. Germline V gives CDR1 SQVTM, CDR2 ANQGSEA. CDR3 coding DNA: TGCAGCGTTGTAGAGGGGCTATCTAACAATGAGCAGTTCTTC. This codes for CSVVEGLSNNEQFF.

The chain combines TRBV5-5 with TRBJ1-1, with D perhaps matching TRBD1 (5 bases). This CDR3 has 17 residues. Trimming shortened V by 0 bases and J by 0 bases, and 15 bases separated the two germline ends. Germline-derived CDR1 and CDR2 are SGHKS and YYEKEE (reference sequence). CDR3 nucleotide sequence: TGTGCCAGCAGCTTGGCAGGGACGGTCGGGATGAACACTGAAGCTTTCTTT. This gives the protein CASSLAGTVGMNTEAFF.

This clone was counted between two and nine times. This chain connects TRBV7-9 to TRBJ1-4, with D perhaps matching TRBD1 (6 bases). CDR1 and CDR2 (germline): SEHNR, FQNEAQ (reference sequence). CDR3 length: 13 residues. V lost 5 bases and J 7 bases, leaving 11 bases between the germline ends. For the CDR3, the DNA is TGTGCCAGCAGCCGGGACACGTCTGAAAAACTGTTTTTT. Translating it yields CASSRDTSEKLFF.

The chain employs TRBV29-1 and TRBJ1-2; D not certain. Germline V gives CDR1 SQVTM, CDR2 ANQGSEA. The CDR3 has 12 residues. V lost 3 bases to trimming and J lost 5 bases, with 10 bases between them. CDR3 DNA sequence: TGCAGCGTTGAGGTAGCATCTTATGGCTACACCTTC. This translates into CSVEVASYGYTF.

The V call is TRBV5-5, the J call TRBJ1-3, with D perhaps matching TRBD1 (5 bases). The germline CDR1 and CDR2 sequences are SGHKS and YYEKEE (reference sequence). This CDR3 is 13 amino acids long. The V end lost 5 bases, the J end lost 7 bases, and 13 bases lay between the germline ends. CDR3 DNA: TGTGCCAGCAGTCCTGCTTGGGGGAACACCATATATTTT. This sequence encodes CASSPAWGNTIYF.

The chain combines TRBV6-6 with TRBJ1-1; TRBD1 agrees at 10 bases. V gave up 2 bases and J gave up 4 bases; unmatched junction bases: 1. This CDR3 has 14 residues. The germline CDR1 and CDR2 sequences are MNHNY and SVGAGI (reference sequence). CDR3 bases: TGTGCCAGCAGTTACAGACAGGGGGCCACTGAAGCTTTCTTT. It codes for CASSYRQGATEAFF.

The V and J genes are TRBV7-2 and TRBJ2-3; 7 bases match TRBD1. From germline, CDR1 is SGHTA and CDR2 FQGNSA. The V segment lost 5 bases and the J segment 5 bases; nucleotides outside the gene matches: 4. This CDR3 contains 13 residues. This chain's CDR3 is CASSQNRGDTQYF. The DNA for the CDR3 is TGTGCCAGCAGCCAAAACAGGGGAGATACGCAGTATTTT. Full variable domain (rest looked up from reference TRBV7-2 and TRBJ2-3): GAGVSQSPSNKVTEKGKDVELRCDPISGHTALYWYRQSLGQGLEFLIYFQGNSAPDKSGLPSDRFSAERTGGSVSTLTIQRTQQEDSAVYLCASSQNRGDTQYFGPGTRLTVL.

This chain joins TRBV29-1 and TRBJ2-1; 12 positions agree with TRBD2. J lost 7 bases, V lost 3 bases, and 4 bases had no gene match. This CDR3 is 14 amino acids long. Germline V gene sequence: CDR1 SQVTM, CDR2 ANQGSEA. Here the CDR3 DNA reads TGCAGCGTTGAGTCTAGCGGGGGGGAAAATGAGCAGTTCTTC. It specifies CSVESSGGENEQFF.

DNA for the CDR3: TGTGCCAGCAGTCCCGGGACAGGGACCTATGGCTACACCTTC. It yields the protein CASSPGTGTYGYTF. This chain connects TRBV28 to TRBJ1-2, with 9 nucleotides matching TRBD1. V gave up 5 bases and J gave up 4 bases; unmatched junction bases: 5. This CDR3 spans 14 amino acids. The germline gives CDR1 MDHEN, CDR2 SYDVKM.

The chain combines TRBV7-9 with TRBJ2-3; the D call may be TRBD1 or TRBD2 (5 bases each). Trimming removed 3 bases at V and 2 bases at J, with 9 bases between. Germline loops: CDR1 SEHNR, CDR2 FQNEAQ (reference sequence). CDR3 length: 14 residues. Written as DNA, the CDR3 is TGTGCCAGCAGCTTTGGGACCATCACAGATACGCAGTATTTT. This codes for CASSFGTITDTQYF.

The chain couples TRBV6-1 to TRBJ2-1, with TRBD2 matching 8 bases. V trimming: 4 bases; J trimming: 6 bases; junction bases outside the gene matches: 5. CDR1 and CDR2 (germline): MNHNS, SASEGT. The CDR3 consists of 14 residues. CDR3 region: CASSARGGSNEQFF. As DNA, the CDR3 is TGTGCCAGCAGTGCTCGGGGGGGCTCCAATGAGCAGTTCTTC.

The genes are TRBV11-3 and TRBJ2-7, with D possibly being TRBD2 (5 bases). Germline V gene sequence: CDR1 SGHNT, CDR2 YENEEA. V was shortened by 0 bases and J by 4 bases, with 13 bases between the two germline ends. CDR3 size: 15 residues. The CDR3 nucleotides read TGTGCCAGCAGCTTAGATCTTCTCCCGGGGTACGAGCAGTACTTC. Protein product: CASSLDLLPGYEQYF. Complete variable domain (other parts from reference TRBV11-3 and TRBJ2-7): EAGVVQSPRYKIIEKKQPVAFWCNPISGHNTLYWYLQNLGQGPELLIRYENEEAVDDSQLPKDRFSAERLKGVDSTLKIQPAELGDSAVYLCASSLDLLPGYEQYFGPGTRLTVT.

The genes are TRBV6-1 and TRBJ2-7; 9 bases agree with TRBD1. The CDR3 has 15 amino acids. Losses at the gene ends were 3 bases for V and 4 bases for J; bases not matched to a gene: 7. Looked up from germline, CDR1 is MNHNS and CDR2 is SASEGT. CDR3 in amino acids: CASSDWDRVGYEQYF. The DNA for the CDR3 is TGTGCCAGCAGTGATTGGGACAGGGTGGGGTACGAGCAGTACTTC.

The chain employs TRBV5-1 and TRBJ2-3; tentative D call: TRBD1 (7 bases). The CDR3 spans 16 residues. Germline-derived CDR1 and CDR2 are SGHRS and YFSETQ. Trimming cost V 4 bases and J 4 bases, with 19 bases left between them. In nucleotides, the CDR3 is TGCGCCAGCAGCCCATGGCCAGGAGGGGGCCCAGATACGCAGTATTTT. Translated, it gives CASSPWPGGGPDTQYF.

This clone appeared a few times. At the DNA level, this CDR3 is encoded by other sequences in the same sample as well. The chain links TRBV7-3 to TRBJ2-2, with D possibly matching TRBD2 (5 bases). CDR1 and CDR2 (germline): SGHTA, FQGTGA. Trimming stripped 5 bases from V and 6 bases from J, with 10 bases between. The CDR3 has 13 amino acids. This CDR3 reads CASSLQLAGELFF. The DNA for the CDR3 is TGTGCCAGCAGCCTCCAACTAGCCGGGGAGCTGTTTTTT.

This rearrangement joins TRBV28 to TRBJ1-1, with D hard to call. Germline loops: CDR1 MDHEN, CDR2 SYDVKM. Trimming removed 8 bases at V and 2 bases at J, with 18 bases between. The CDR3 length is 15 residues. CDR3 amino acids: CASLHRVLINTEAFF. In DNA, the CDR3 is TGTGCCAGCCTACACCGGGTCCTAATTAACACTGAAGCTTTCTTT.

J is TRBJ2-2 and V is TRBV7-2; D not certain. Deletions cut 10 bases from V and 6 bases from J, with 12 bases between. Germline V gene sequence: CDR1 SGHTA, CDR2 FQGNSA. The length of the CDR3 is 12 residues. CDR3 protein: CATVVAAGELFF. The CDR3 coding sequence is TGTGCCACAGTCGTTGCGGCCGGGGAGCTGTTTTTT.

For the CDR3, the DNA is TGTGCCAGCAGCTTAGGGGGTTTGGACGGGCGGAACACTGAAGCTTTCTTT. Translated, it gives CASSLGGLDGRNTEAFF. The V and J genes are TRBV7-2 and TRBJ1-1; D gene ambiguous. The CDR3 covers 17 residues. The V end lost 1 base, the J end lost 1 base, and 16 bases lay between the germline ends. CDR1 SGHTA and CDR2 FQGNSA come from the germline V gene.

This clone has just a few counts. The V and J genes are TRBV6-5 and TRBJ2-7, with D perhaps being TRBD1 or TRBD2 (5 bases each). The CDR3 spans 11 residues. Germline V gives CDR1 MNHEY, CDR2 SVGAGI. Trimming cost V 5 bases and J 9 bases, with 11 bases left between them. The CDR3 nucleotides are TGTGCCAGCAGTCCGGGACGACTGCAGTACTTC. Protein: CASSPGRLQYF.

V usage is TRBV11-1 and J usage is TRBJ2-3; D unresolved. CDR1 and CDR2 from the germline V gene are SGHAT and FQDESV (reference sequence). V lost 1 base and J lost 11, with 10 bases in between. The CDR3 sequence is 12 residues long. CDR3 sequence reads: CASSLVRLEQYF. CDR3 DNA: TGTGCCAGCAGCTTAGTGCGACTTGAGCAGTATTTT.

The chain links TRBV4-3 to TRBJ2-3, with D perhaps given as TRBD1 or TRBD2 (6 bases each). From germline, CDR1 is LGHNA and CDR2 YSLEER. CDR3 length: 16 amino acids. Trimming removed 0 bases at V and 5 bases at J, with 15 bases between. The CDR3 nucleotides read TGCGCCAGCAGCCAAGATCAGAGGGGGGCAGGAGATACGCAGTATTTT. Protein: CASSQDQRGAGDTQYF.